The rows below give T cell receptor beta chains drawn from one sample of a study of T cell responses to AZD1222 COVID-19 vaccine. The method was immunoSEQ multiplex PCR; TCRdb's version includes in-frame clones alone and lacks a portion of them. The sample lists 90,000 to 100,000 clones, roughly 83% seen once, with 12% to 15% in the top ten. This sample comprised peripheral blood, obtained 28 days after the second AZD1222 dose. All receptors derive from an adult who received the AZD1222 COVID-19 vaccine. Both conserved end residues are part of each CDR3. The order of the fields is V gene, clone size, J gene, D gene, CDR3 DNA, CDR3 protein. D genes are given only for firm matches. Size is stated for part of the rows, as once, few or many counts, or as a class when the clone is expanded.

>TRBV7-6|.|TRBJ2-7|.
TGTGCCAGCAGCTTAAACCCGGACTCCCACGAGCAGTACTTC
CASSLNPDSHEQYF
>TRBV7-3|.|TRBJ2-3|TRBD1
TGTGCCAGCAGCCACCGGGACAGGGGGATCGATACGCAGTATTTT
CASSHRDRGIDTQYF
>TRBV3-1/TRBV3-2|few|TRBJ1-3|.
TGTGCCAGCAGCCCTACACCCTCTGGAAACACCATATATTTT
CASSPTPSGNTIYF
>TRBV3-1/TRBV3-2|.|TRBJ1-5|.
TGTGCCAGCAGCCAAGATTTAAATCAGCCCCAGCATTTT
CASSQDLNQPQHF
>TRBV11-2|.|TRBJ2-6|.
TGTGCCAGCAGCTACGGGACTGGGCGGGATGGGGCCAACGTCCTGACTTTC
CASSYGTGRDGANVLTF
>TRBV5-5|.|TRBJ1-5|.
TGTGCCAGCAGCTTGGATTCAGGACTGACCAATCAGCCCCAGCATTTT
CASSLDSGLTNQPQHF
>TRBV18|.|TRBJ1-1|.
TGTGCCAGCTCTCCTTATGCAACCGAAGCTTTCTTT
CASSPYATEAFF
>TRBV10-2|.|TRBJ2-1|TRBD2
TGCGCCAGCCTTGGACTAGCGGGGACCAATGAGCAGTTCTTC
CASLGLAGTNEQFF
>TRBV6-5|.|TRBJ2-3|TRBD2
TGTGCCAGCATTTTAGCGGGGGGGCTTTCAGATACGCAGTATTTT
CASILAGGLSDTQYF
>TRBV30|.|TRBJ1-2|.
TGTGCCTGGAGTGCTAACTTAATAGGGGCATTATATGGCTACACCTTC
CAWSANLIGALYGYTF
>TRBV11-3|.|TRBJ2-5|.
TGTGCCAGCAGCTCCACGGGCGAGACCCAGTACTTC
CASSSTGETQYF
>TRBV5-4|.|TRBJ1-1|.
TGTGCCAGCAGCTTGGACCCCGTCCAGAACACTGAAGCTTTCTTT
CASSLDPVQNTEAFF
>TRBV19|.|TRBJ2-1|.
TGTGCCAGTAGTCCCCGAGGGTACAATGAGCAGTTCTTC
CASSPRGYNEQFF
>TRBV5-4|.|TRBJ1-2|TRBD1
TGTGCCAGCAGCTCCCTACAGGGGACGGGTGGCTACACCTTC
CASSSLQGTGGYTF
>TRBV19|once|TRBJ1-1|.
TGTGCCAGTAGTATTCGAACAGGGATCGGTATAACTGAAGCTTTCTTT
CASSIRTGIGITEAFF
>TRBV7-9|.|TRBJ2-7|.
TGTGCCAGCGGGGACGGGACGGGAGAGCAGTACTTC
CASGDGTGEQYF
>TRBV9|.|TRBJ2-7|TRBD1
TGTGCCAGCAGTAGACAGGGGATCCACGAGCAGTACTTC
CASSRQGIHEQYF
>TRBV3-1/TRBV3-2|.|TRBJ2-7|.
TGTGCCAGCAGCCTGTGCCCTGGTGGCGCCTCCTACGAGCAGCACTTC
CASSLCPGGASYEQHF
>TRBV6-1|.|TRBJ2-3|.
TGTGCCAGCAGTGAAAGTTTCGGCCACACAGATACGCAGTATTTT
CASSESFGHTDTQYF
>TRBV4-3|.|TRBJ2-7|.
TGCGCCAGCAGCCAAGAGAGGGCAGCCTACGAGCAGTACTTC
CASSQERAAYEQYF
>TRBV3-1/TRBV3-2|.|TRBJ1-1|.
TGTGCCAGCAGGAAAGGGGCTGAAGCTTTCTTT
CASRKGAEAFF
>TRBV27|.|TRBJ1-1|.
TGTGCCAGCAGTTTACAACTGAACACTGAAGCTTTCTTT
CASSLQLNTEAFF
>TRBV7-9|.|TRBJ2-1|.
TGTGCCAGCAGTCCCGCCTGGCAGGGGAACTCCAATGAGCAGTTCTTC
CASSPAWQGNSNEQFF
>TRBV27|.|TRBJ1-5|.
TGTGCCAGCAGTTTAAATAATCAACAGCCCCAGCATTTT
CASSLNNQQPQHF
>TRBV18|.|TRBJ2-2|.
TGTGCCAGCTCACAATCACAGGGTTCCATGAACACCGGGGAGCTGTTTTTT
CASSQSQGSMNTGELFF
>TRBV7-2|once|TRBJ2-7|TRBD2
TGTGCCAGCAGCTTACAAGCGGGAGTAGACTACGAGCAGTACTTC
CASSLQAGVDYEQYF
>TRBV2|once|TRBJ2-5|TRBD1
TGTGCCAGCAACAATGGCAGGGGGTCTCCTTGGCCCCAGTACTTC
CASNNGRGSPWPQYF
>TRBV19|.|TRBJ2-3|TRBD2
TGTGCCAGTAGTACCCCTATGGGGGGGGGAGGAGATACGCAGTATTTT
CASSTPMGGGGDTQYF
>TRBV2|.|TRBJ2-6|.
TGTGCCAGCACCAATCCCGGCACCTCTGGGGCCAACGTCCTGACTTTC
CASTNPGTSGANVLTF
>TRBV12-3/TRBV12-4|.|TRBJ2-1|.
TGTGCCAGCAGTTCTGGGGGTGCCGATGAGCAGTTCTTC
CASSSGGADEQFF
>TRBV18|.|TRBJ1-5|.
TGTGCCAGCTCACCACGAGTAAGGACAGATGGCAATCAGCCCCAGCATTTT
CASSPRVRTDGNQPQHF
>TRBV3-1/TRBV3-2|once|TRBJ1-2|.
TGTGCCAGCAGCCAATTCATGGTAAACTATGGCTACACCTTC
CASSQFMVNYGYTF
>TRBV19|.|TRBJ1-2|.
TGTGCCAGTAGCCGCGAGGGACGTGGCTACACCTTC
CASSREGRGYTF
>TRBV5-6|.|TRBJ1-5|.
TGTGCCAGCAGCTTGGATTCTTCGGGTGTGGAGCCCCAGCATTTT
CASSLDSSGVEPQHF
>TRBV9|.|TRBJ1-2|TRBD1
TGTGCCAGCAGCGATCGGACAGGGGCTTACCCCTATGGCTACACCTTC
CASSDRTGAYPYGYTF
>TRBV11-2|.|TRBJ1-2|.
TGTGCCAGCAGCTCCGGGACATTCTATGGCTACACCTTC
CASSSGTFYGYTF
>TRBV7-8|.|TRBJ2-7|TRBD2
TGTGCCAGCAGCTTTTACGGGACTAGCTACGAGCAGTACTTC
CASSFYGTSYEQYF
>TRBV4-3|.|TRBJ1-2|TRBD1
TGCGCCAGCAGCCAAGATAAGGGCAGGGGGGGTGGTGGCTACACCTTC
CASSQDKGRGGGGYTF
>TRBV18|.|TRBJ1-5|.
TGTGCCAGCTCACTATCCCAGGGGAGCGGTCAGCCCCAGCATTTT
CASSLSQGSGQPQHF
>TRBV19|.|TRBJ2-1|.
TGTGCCAGTAGTAGGTCCAGGGGCGATGAGCAGTTCTTC
CASSRSRGDEQFF
>TRBV7-5|.|TRBJ2-7|.
TGTGCCAGAAGCTTTCGAGACAGGTGGTTGGGCGGACGCTACGAGCAGTACTTC
CARSFRDRWLGGRYEQYF